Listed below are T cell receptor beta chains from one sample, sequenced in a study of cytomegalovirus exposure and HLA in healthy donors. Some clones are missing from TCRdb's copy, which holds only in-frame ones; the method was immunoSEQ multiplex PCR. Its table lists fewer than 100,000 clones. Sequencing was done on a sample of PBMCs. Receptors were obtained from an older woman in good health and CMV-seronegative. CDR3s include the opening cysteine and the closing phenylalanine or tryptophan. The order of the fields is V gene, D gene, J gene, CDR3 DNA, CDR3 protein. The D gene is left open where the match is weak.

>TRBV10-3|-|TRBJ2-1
TGTGCCATCAGTGACCTCGACAGATACAATGAGCAGTTCTTC
CAISDLDRYNEQFF
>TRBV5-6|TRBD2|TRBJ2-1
TGTGCCAGCAGCTTCTGGACTAGCGGGATGGAGCAGTTCTTC
CASSFWTSGMEQFF
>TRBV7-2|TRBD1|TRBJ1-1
TGTGCCAGCAGCCCGCGAATTGGCCAGGGGGCCACTGAAGCTTTCTTT
CASSPRIGQGATEAFF
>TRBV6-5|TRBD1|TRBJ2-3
TGTGCCAGCAGAAGACAGGGAAGCACAGATACGCAGTATTTT
CASRRQGSTDTQYF
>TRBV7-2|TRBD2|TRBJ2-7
TGTGCCAGCAGTACTAGCGGGAATCCGAACGAGCAGTACTTC
CASSTSGNPNEQYF
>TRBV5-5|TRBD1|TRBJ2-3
TGTGCCAGCACGACCTGGACAGGGGCGGGAGATACGCAGTATTTT
CASTTWTGAGDTQYF
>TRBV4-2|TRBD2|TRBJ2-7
TGTGCCAGCAGCCCCTTGGGGACTAGCGGGAATTCCTACGAGCAGTACTTC
CASSPLGTSGNSYEQYF
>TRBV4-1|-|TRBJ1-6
TGCGCCAGCAGCCAAGAGACAGCCGCTAGCTCCTATAATTCACCCCTCCACTTT
CASSQETAASSYNSPLHF
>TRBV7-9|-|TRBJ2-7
TGTGCCAGCAGCTTTACTGAACCCTACGAGCAGTACTTC
CASSFTEPYEQYF
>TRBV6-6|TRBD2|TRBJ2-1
TGTGCCAGCAGTTACTGGACTAGCGGCTACAATGAGCAGTTCTTC
CASSYWTSGYNEQFF
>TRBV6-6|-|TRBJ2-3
TGTGCCAGCAGTTACGGCGGGTTGAGAGCAGATACGCAGTATTTT
CASSYGGLRADTQYF
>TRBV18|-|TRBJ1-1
TGTGCCAGCTCATCGCTAGGGAACACTGAAGCTTTCTTT
CASSSLGNTEAFF
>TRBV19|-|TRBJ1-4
TGTGCCAGTAGTATAGACCAGCCAGGGATCAAAAAACTGTTTTTT
CASSIDQPGIKKLFF
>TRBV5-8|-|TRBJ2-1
TGTGCCAGCAGCTTGAATGGCAGGATCGACAGTGAGCAGTTCTTC
CASSLNGRIDSEQFF
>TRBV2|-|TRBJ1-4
TGTGCCAGCATAGGCAGGGTACATGAAAAACTGTTTTTT
CASIGRVHEKLFF
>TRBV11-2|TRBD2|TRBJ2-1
TGTGCCAGCAGCGCAAGCGGGAGCTTCAATGAGCAGTTCTTC
CASSASGSFNEQFF
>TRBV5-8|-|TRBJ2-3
TGTGCCAGCAGCTCCGGACTTCGCACAGATACGCAGTATTTT
CASSSGLRTDTQYF
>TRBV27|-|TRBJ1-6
TGTGCCAGCAGTTTAACTGGTCGAAATTCACCCCTCCACTTT
CASSLTGRNSPLHF
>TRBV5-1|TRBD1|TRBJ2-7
TGCGCCAGCAGCTCCGGGACAGGGCTATACGAGCAGTACTTC
CASSSGTGLYEQYF
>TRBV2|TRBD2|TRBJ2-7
TGTGCCAGCTGGACTAGCGGGAGGGCCTCTTTGGACGGGCAGTACTTC
CASWTSGRASLDGQYF
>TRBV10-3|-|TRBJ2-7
TGTGCCATCAGTGAGTCCAGGGGCCCCGTCTACGAGCAGTACTTC
CAISESRGPVYEQYF
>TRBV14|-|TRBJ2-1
TGTGCCAGCAGCCAGCCACAGGGTGTGAGCTTAAATGAGCAGTTCTTC
CASSQPQGVSLNEQFF
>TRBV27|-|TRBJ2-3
TGTGCCAGCAGTGCCACTAGCCTCTTCCAAGATACGCAGTATTTT
CASSATSLFQDTQYF
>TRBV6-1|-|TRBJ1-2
TGTGCCAGCACCCCCAGTCCCTTGGAGGGCTACACCTTC
CASTPSPLEGYTF
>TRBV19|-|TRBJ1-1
TGTGCCAGTAGTTACCAGGGAGGAGACACCGAAGCTTTCTTT
CASSYQGGDTEAFF
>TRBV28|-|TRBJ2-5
TGTGCCAGCAGTTTCCTCACAGGGACGGTGGGAGAAGAGACCCAGTACTTC
CASSFLTGTVGEETQYF
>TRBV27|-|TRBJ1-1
TGTGCCAGCAGTTTAGTACCGGGCCGAACAGGAACTGAAGCTTTCTTT
CASSLVPGRTGTEAFF